Shown below are 14 T cell receptor beta chains from a single sample sequenced in a study of T cell responses to AZD1222 COVID-19 vaccine. Libraries were prepared by immunoSEQ multiplex PCR; TCRdb keeps only in-frame clonotypes and omits some of them. The sample yields about 140,000 clones, approximately 90% seen once. The sample consisted of peripheral blood, taken on day 0 of AZD1222 vaccination. Source of these receptors: an adult in good health.

The chain links TRBV6-4 to TRBJ2-3; maybe TRBD2 (6 bases). The CDR3 runs to 13 residues. Trimming stripped 4 bases from V and 1 base from J, with 6 bases between. The V gene's germline CDR1 is MRHNA and CDR2 SNTAGT. CDR3 nucleotide sequence: TGTGCCAGCAGTGCGGGGGGCACAGATACGCAGTATTTT. Amino acid sequence: CASSAGGTDTQYF.

This clone appeared a single time. This rearrangement joins TRBV27 to TRBJ1-6; TRBD1 is a possible D gene (6 bases). Trimming removed 5 bases at V and 9 bases at J, with 17 bases between. The CDR3 runs 15 residues. Germline V gives CDR1 MNHEY, CDR2 SMNVEV (reference sequence). Here the CDR3 reads CASSQGRGLGSPLHF. In DNA form, the CDR3 reads TGTGCCAGCAGTCAAGGCAGGGGTTTAGGTTCACCCCTCCACTTT.

The chain carries TRBV10-2 and TRBJ2-1, with D possibly called TRBD1 or TRBD2 (5 bases each). The CDR3 has 13 residues. With 8 bases removed from V and 4 bases from J, the gap between germline ends came to 12 bases. Germline V lookup: CDR1 WSHSY, CDR2 SAAADI. The CDR3 sequence is CASGLGEYNEQFF. CDR3 coding DNA: TGCGCCAGCGGCTTGGGGGAATACAATGAGCAGTTCTTC.

The V call is TRBV6-6, the J call TRBJ1-3; D perhaps matches TRBD1 (5 bases). Germline V gives CDR1 MNHNY, CDR2 SVGAGI (reference sequence). The CDR3 totals 16 residues. V was trimmed by 6 bases and J by 0 bases, leaving 15 bases between them. This CDR3 is CASSPGGHSSGNTIYF. Here the CDR3 DNA reads TGTGCCAGCAGCCCTGGGGGTCATAGCTCTGGAAACACCATATATTTT.

In nucleotides, the CDR3 is TGTGCCAGCAGCTTAACCCCGGGCCCCGGCACAGATACGCAGTATTTT. Translated, it gives CASSLTPGPGTDTQYF. V gene TRBV7-6 combines with J gene TRBJ2-3; D remains ambiguous. Germline-derived CDR1 and CDR2 are SGHVS and FNYEAQ. V was cut by 2 bases and J by 1 base, with 13 bases left in between. The CDR3 runs to 16 residues.

This chain joins TRBV6-5 and TRBJ1-2; a weak D match, TRBD1 (5 bases). The CDR3 length is 12 residues. Germline V CDR1 and CDR2: MNHEY, SVGAGI. V was shortened by 0 bases and J by 9 bases, with 8 bases between the two germline ends. In DNA form, the CDR3 reads TGTGCCAGCAGTTACTCGGGGGGGAGCTACACCTTC. Translation: CASSYSGGSYTF.

V gene TRBV9 combines with J gene TRBJ1-4, with D possibly TRBD1 on 6 matching bases. Germline V gene data show CDR1 as SGDLS and CDR2 as YYNGEE. The CDR3 extends over 16 amino acids. With 0 bases removed from V and 14 bases from J, the gap between germline ends came to 23 bases. For the CDR3, the DNA is TGTGCCAGCAGCGTAGATGGGGAGACAGGTAGTGTGGGCCTGTTTTTT. It codes for CASSVDGETGSVGLFF. The variable domain in full, with the rest retrieved from reference TRBV9 and TRBJ1-4, is DSGVTQTPKHLITATGQRVTLRCSPRSGDLSVYWYQQSLDQGLQFLIQYYNGEERAKGNILERFSAQQFPDLHSELNLSSLELGDSALYFCASSVDGETGSVGLFFGSGTQLSVL.

The J gene is TRBJ1-2, the V gene TRBV19; D remains unclear. Trimming left V 3 bases short and J 4 bases short, with 15 bases between. CDR1 and CDR2 (germline): LNHDA, SQIVND (reference sequence). The CDR3 length is 15 residues. CDR3 sequence reads: CASSIETRAVYGYTF. As DNA, the CDR3 is TGTGCCAGTAGTATCGAAACTCGAGCCGTCTATGGCTACACCTTC. The whole variable domain, remainder taken from reference TRBV19 and TRBJ1-2, is DGGITQSPKYLFRKEGQNVTLSCEQNLNHDAMYWYRQDPGQGLRLIYYSQIVNDFQKGDIAEGYSVSREKKESFPLTVTSAQKNPTAFYLCASSIETRAVYGYTFGSGTRLTVV.

The chain carries TRBV9 and TRBJ2-7; 11 nucleotides agree with TRBD2. CDR3 length equals 17 residues. Trimming at V came to 4 bases and at J to 5 bases, leaving 14 bases not matched to a gene. Germline CDR1 is SGDLS and CDR2 is YYNGEE. This CDR3 is CASSQTLAGGPAHEQYF. CDR3 bases: TGTGCCAGCAGCCAAACATTAGCGGGAGGGCCAGCCCACGAGCAGTACTTC.

DNA for the CDR3: TGTGCCAGCAGCCTTCCGGGACAGGGCGCCCGGGCTTTCTTT. Amino acids: CASSLPGQGARAFF. The rearrangement joins TRBV11-2 to TRBJ1-1; 9 bases line up with TRBD1. Germline V gene lookup returns CDR1 SGHAT and CDR2 FQNNGV. The V gene end was trimmed by 5 bases and the J gene end by 11 bases; junction bases not matched to a gene: 12. The CDR3 runs to 14 residues.

The chain uses TRBV6-4 and TRBJ1-1; the D is unclear. The CDR3 totals 11 residues. Germline V lookup: CDR1 MRHNA, CDR2 SNTAGT. V was pared by 3 bases and J by 7 bases, with 6 bases between. The CDR3 is CASSEWDEAFF. In DNA form, the CDR3 reads TGTGCCAGCAGTGAATGGGATGAAGCTTTCTTT.

V is TRBV3-1 (or the pseudogene TRBV3-2) and J is TRBJ2-7, with D maybe TRBD2 (6 bases). The germline CDR1 and CDR2 sequences are LGHDT and YNNKEL (reference sequence). This CDR3 has 16 residues. The V end lost 1 base, the J end lost 5 bases, and 18 bases lay between the germline ends. CDR3 loop: CASSQGWEVPSHEQYF. The CDR3 bases are TGTGCCAGCAGCCAAGGTTGGGAGGTTCCCTCACACGAGCAGTACTTC.

J is TRBJ1-1 and V is TRBV7-2; possibly TRBD1 for D (6 bases). Trimming shortened V by 5 bases and J by 4 bases, and 17 bases separated the two germline ends. Germline-derived CDR1 and CDR2 are SGHTA and FQGNSA. There are 15 residues in the CDR3. The CDR3 DNA sequence: TGTGCCAGCAGCCAACTTCCGGGGGGCAGCACTGAAGCTTTCTTT. It yields the protein CASSQLPGGSTEAFF.

The chain joins TRBV6-2 or TRBV6-3 to TRBJ2-1; 9 bases are a match to TRBD2. This CDR3 comprises 15 residues. Trimming removed 1 base from V and 8 bases from J; junction bases left unmatched: 6. Germline V CDR1 and CDR2: MNHEY, SVGEGT. DNA of the CDR3: TGTGCCAGCAGTTACTACGCGGGGGGGCGGGATGAGCAGTTCTTC. Its protein is CASSYYAGGRDEQFF.